This T cell receptor beta chain appears in the sequencing data of a study of T cell repertoires in cytomegalovirus infection. TCRdb reanalysed the reads using MiXCR and keeps one entry per CDR3 protein. The sample holds roughly 160,000 distinct CDR3 sequences; about a fifth are singletons and the top ten take 25%. The ends lost 5 bases at V and 2 bases at J; junction bases unmatched: 9. This CDR3 is 16 amino acids long. CDR1 is SGHTA, CDR2 FQGTGA, per germline. There are a few counts of this clonotype. The antigen remains undetermined. Source: CD8+ T cells from cultured PBMCs, taken from culture after CMV antigen stimulation. The V call is TRBV7-3, the J call TRBJ2-1, with 7 bases that match TRBD1. The receptor was derived from a human donor in good health (CMV status not recorded). Some clones in this sample may be carry-over from other donors' samples. The CDR3 loop reads CASSPHRGTTYNEQFF. CDR3 coding DNA: TGTGCCAGCAGCCCACACAGGGGAACCACCTACAATGAGCAGTTCTTC.